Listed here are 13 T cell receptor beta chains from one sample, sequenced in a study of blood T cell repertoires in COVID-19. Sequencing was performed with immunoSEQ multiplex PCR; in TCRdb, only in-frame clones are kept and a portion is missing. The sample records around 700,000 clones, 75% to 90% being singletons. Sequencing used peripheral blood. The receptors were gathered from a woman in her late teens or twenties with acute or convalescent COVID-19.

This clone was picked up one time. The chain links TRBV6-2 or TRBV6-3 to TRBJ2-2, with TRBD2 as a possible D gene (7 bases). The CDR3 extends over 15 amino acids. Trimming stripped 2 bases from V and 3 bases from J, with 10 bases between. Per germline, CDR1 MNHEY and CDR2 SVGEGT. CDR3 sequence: CASSYRGAHTGELFF. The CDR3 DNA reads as TGTGCCAGCAGTTACCGGGGGGCCCACACCGGGGAGCTGTTTTTT.

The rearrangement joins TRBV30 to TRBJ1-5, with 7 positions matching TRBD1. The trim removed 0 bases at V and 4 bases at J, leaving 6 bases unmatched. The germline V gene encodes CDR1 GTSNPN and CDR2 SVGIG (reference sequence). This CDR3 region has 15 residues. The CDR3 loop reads CAWSVIGTANQPQHF. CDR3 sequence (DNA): TGTGCCTGGAGTGTAATTGGGACAGCTAATCAGCCCCAGCATTTT.

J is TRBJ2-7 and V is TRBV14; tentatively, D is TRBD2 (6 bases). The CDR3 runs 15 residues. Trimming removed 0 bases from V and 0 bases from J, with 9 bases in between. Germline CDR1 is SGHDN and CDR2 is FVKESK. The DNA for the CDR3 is TGTGCCAGCAGCCAAGATCCCGGGAGCTCCTACGAGCAGTACTTC. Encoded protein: CASSQDPGSSYEQYF.

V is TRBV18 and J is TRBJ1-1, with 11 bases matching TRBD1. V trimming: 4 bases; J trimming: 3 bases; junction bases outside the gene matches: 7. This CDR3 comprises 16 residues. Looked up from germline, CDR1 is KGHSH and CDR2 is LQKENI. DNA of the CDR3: TGTGCCAGCTCACTGGGACAGGGGGTTCGAGACACTGAAGCTTTCTTT. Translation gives CASSLGQGVRDTEAFF.

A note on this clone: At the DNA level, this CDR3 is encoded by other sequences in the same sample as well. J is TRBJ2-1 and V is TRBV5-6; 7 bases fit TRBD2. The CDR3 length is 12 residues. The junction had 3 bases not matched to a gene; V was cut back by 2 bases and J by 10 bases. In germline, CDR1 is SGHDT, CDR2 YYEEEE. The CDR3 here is CASSLGRGEQFF. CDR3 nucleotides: TGTGCCAGCAGCTTAGGGAGGGGAGAGCAGTTCTTC.

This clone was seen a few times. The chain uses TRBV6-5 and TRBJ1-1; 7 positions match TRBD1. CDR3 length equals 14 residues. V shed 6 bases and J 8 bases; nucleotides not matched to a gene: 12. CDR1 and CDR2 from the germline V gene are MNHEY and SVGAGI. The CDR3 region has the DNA TGTGCCAGCAGGCCTGGACAGGTCTTATCCGAAGCTTTCTTT. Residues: CASRPGQVLSEAFF.

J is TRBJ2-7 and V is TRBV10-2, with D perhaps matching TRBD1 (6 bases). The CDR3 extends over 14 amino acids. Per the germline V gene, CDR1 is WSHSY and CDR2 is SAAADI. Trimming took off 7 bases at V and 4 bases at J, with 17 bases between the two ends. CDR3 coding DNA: TGCGCCAGCATGACAGGCCTTATCGGTTACGAGCAGTACTTC. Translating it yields CASMTGLIGYEQYF.

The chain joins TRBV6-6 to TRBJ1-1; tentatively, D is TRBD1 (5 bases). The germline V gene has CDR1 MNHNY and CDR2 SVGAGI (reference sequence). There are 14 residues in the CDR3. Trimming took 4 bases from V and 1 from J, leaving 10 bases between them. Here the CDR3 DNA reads TGTGCCAGCAGTTTAAGCACAGGGAACACTGAAGCTTTCTTT. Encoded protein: CASSLSTGNTEAFF.

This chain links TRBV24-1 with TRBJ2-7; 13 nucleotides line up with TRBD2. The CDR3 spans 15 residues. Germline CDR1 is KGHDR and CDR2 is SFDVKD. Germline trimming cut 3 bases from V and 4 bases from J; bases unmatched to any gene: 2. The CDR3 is CATSDPTSGGYEQYF. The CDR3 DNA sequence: TGTGCCACCAGTGATCCGACTAGCGGGGGGTACGAGCAGTACTTC.

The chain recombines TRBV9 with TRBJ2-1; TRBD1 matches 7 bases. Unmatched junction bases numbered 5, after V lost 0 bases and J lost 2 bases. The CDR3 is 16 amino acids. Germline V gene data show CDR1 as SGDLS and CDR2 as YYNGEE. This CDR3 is CASSVGRDRPYNEQFF. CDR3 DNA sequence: TGTGCCAGCAGCGTAGGAAGGGACAGACCCTACAATGAGCAGTTCTTC.

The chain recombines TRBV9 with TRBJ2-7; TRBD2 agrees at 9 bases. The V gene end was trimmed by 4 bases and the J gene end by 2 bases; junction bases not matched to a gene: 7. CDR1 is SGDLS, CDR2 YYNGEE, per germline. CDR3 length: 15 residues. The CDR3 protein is CASSPSSGATYEQYF. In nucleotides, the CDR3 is TGTGCCAGCAGCCCCTCTAGCGGGGCCACCTACGAGCAGTACTTC.

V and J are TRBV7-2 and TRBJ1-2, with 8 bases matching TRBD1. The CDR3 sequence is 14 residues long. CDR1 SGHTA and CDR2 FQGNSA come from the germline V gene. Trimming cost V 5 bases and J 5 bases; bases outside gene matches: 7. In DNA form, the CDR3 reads TGTGCCAGCAGCCCCGCAGGGGGCGCATATGGCTACACCTTC. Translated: CASSPAGGAYGYTF.

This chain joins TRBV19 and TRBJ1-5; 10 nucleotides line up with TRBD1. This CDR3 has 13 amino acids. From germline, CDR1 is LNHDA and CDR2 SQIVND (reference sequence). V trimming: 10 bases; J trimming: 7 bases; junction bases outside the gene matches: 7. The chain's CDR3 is CATRDRGLQPQHF. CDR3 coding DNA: TGTGCCACCAGGGACAGGGGTCTCCAGCCCCAGCATTTT.